Following are 21 T cell receptor beta chains from one sample sequenced in a study of beta chain features in type 1 diabetes. Sequencing targeted expressed TCRB transcripts, as all isolated RNA had been reverse transcribed. TCRdb keeps only in-frame clones here, not all; method: immunoSEQ multiplex PCR. Counted here are more than 130,000 clones, 6.9% occurring once; the ten biggest clones make up around 1.3%. The sequencing input was central memory CD4+ T cells from blood. These receptors were collected from a young woman in good health.

This clone was seen more than once but under ten times. The chain carries TRBV9 and TRBJ2-1, with TRBD2 identical over 13 bases. Trimming at V came to 4 bases and at J to 9 bases, leaving 10 bases not matched to a gene. This CDR3 has 16 amino acids. Germline CDR1 is SGDLS and CDR2 is YYNGEE. The chain's CDR3 is CASSLHGTSGKVEQFF. The CDR3, as DNA: TGTGCCAGCAGCTTACACGGGACTAGCGGGAAGGTTGAGCAGTTCTTC.

This clone was counted between two and nine times. The chain is built from TRBV5-8 and TRBJ1-2, with D hard to call. V lost 7 bases and J 4 bases, leaving 11 bases between the germline ends. Looked up from germline, CDR1 is SGHTS and CDR2 is YDEGEE. The CDR3 has 12 residues. CDR3: CASSTRPYGYTF. CDR3 DNA: TGTGCCAGCTCCACGCGGCCCTATGGCTACACCTTC. Based on the CDR3 plus reference TRBV5-8 and TRBJ1-2, the full variable domain is EAGVTQSPTHLIKTRGQQATLRCSPISGHTSVYWYQQALGLGLQFLLWYDEGEERNRGNFPPRFSGRQFPNYSSELNVNALELEDSALYLCASSTRPYGYTFGSGTRLTVV.

There are a few counts of this clone. The rearrangement links TRBV11-2 to TRBJ2-1, with 7 bases aligning to TRBD2. In germline, CDR1 is SGHAT, CDR2 FQNNGV. The CDR3 contains 16 residues. J lost 2 bases, V lost 2 bases, and 6 bases had no gene match. The chain's CDR3 is CASSLRAGEAYNEQFF. CDR3 DNA sequence: TGTGCCAGCAGCTTAAGGGCGGGAGAGGCCTACAATGAGCAGTTCTTC.

This sequence joins TRBV5-6 and TRBJ2-7; TRBD1 aligns across 9 bases. The CDR3 contains 15 residues. CDR1 and CDR2 from the germline V gene are SGHDT and YYEEEE. The V and J ends lost 3 bases and 5 bases, in that order; junction bases with no gene match: 9. The CDR3 DNA is TGTGCCAGCAGCTGGACGGGACAGGGCATCAACGAGCAGTACTTC. This codes for CASSWTGQGINEQYF. Looking up the rest from reference TRBV5-6 and TRBJ2-7 gives the full variable domain: DAGVTQSPTHLIKTRGQQVTLRCSPKSGHDTVSWYQQALGQGPQFIFQYYEEEERQRGNFPDRFSGHQFPNYSSELNVNALLLGDSALYLCASSWTGQGINEQYFGPGTRLTVT.

V gene TRBV18 combines with J gene TRBJ2-5; D perhaps matches TRBD1 (6 bases). The J call may not be correct, given that the DNA end is closer to TRBJ2-7. CDR1 and CDR2 from the germline V gene are KGHSH and LQKENI. The CDR3 consists of 14 residues. The CDR3 loop is CASSEGQAFYEQYF. The CDR3 DNA follows: TGTGCCAGCTCAGAGGGACAAGCCTTCTACGAGCAGTACTTC.

The rearrangement joins TRBV10-3 to TRBJ2-3; 8 bases match TRBD1. This CDR3 region has 14 residues. Germline CDR1 and CDR2: ENHRY and SYGVKD. V shed 9 bases, J shed 0 bases, and the junction held 5 bases outside the gene matches. This chain's CDR3 is CAMQQGASTDTQYF. The CDR3 bases are TGTGCCATGCAGCAGGGGGCGAGCACAGATACGCAGTATTTT.

This clone appeared many times. This chain connects TRBV2 to TRBJ2-1, with D maybe TRBD2 (5 bases). Trimming removed 6 bases at V and 0 bases at J, with 18 bases between. The CDR3 covers 17 residues. Germline V CDR1 and CDR2: SNHLY, FYNNEI. As DNA, the CDR3 is TGTGCCAGCAGACCTAACGGGGTTGGCGTCTCCTACAATGAGCAGTTCTTC. As protein: CASRPNGVGVSYNEQFF.

This clone has more than one count but fewer than ten. The V gene is TRBV7-3, the J gene TRBJ1-1; the match to TRBD1 covers 10 bases. CDR3 length: 17 residues. J lost 6 bases, V lost 1 base, and 11 bases had no gene match. Germline CDR1 and CDR2: SGHTA and FQGTGA. The CDR3 coding sequence is TGTGCCAGCAGCTTAATACCCTCGAGGACAGGGGGAGCTGAAGCTTTCTTT. Translation gives CASSLIPSRTGGAEAFF.

This clone was recorded at least ten times. The chain recombines TRBV2 with TRBJ2-2, with D maybe TRBD2 (6 bases). The germline gives CDR1 SNHLY, CDR2 FYNNEI. Trimming shortened V by 5 bases and J by 7 bases, and 14 bases separated the two germline ends. The CDR3 is made up of 14 amino acids. CDR3 sequence: CASSLGRMSGELFF. CDR3 nucleotide sequence: TGTGCCAGCAGTCTCGGGAGAATGAGCGGGGAGCTGTTTTTT.

This clone appeared a few times. The chain uses TRBV5-6 and TRBJ2-1, with 8 bases matching TRBD2. This CDR3 has 16 amino acids. From germline, CDR1 is SGHDT and CDR2 YYEEEE. The V and J ends lost 6 bases and 7 bases, in that order; junction bases with no gene match: 15. The CDR3 DNA follows: TGTGCCAGCAACTACAGGGTCGCGGGAGGATTGAATGAGCAGTTCTTC. Its protein product is CASNYRVAGGLNEQFF. Filled out from reference TRBV5-6 and TRBJ2-1, the complete variable domain reads DAGVTQSPTHLIKTRGQQVTLRCSPKSGHDTVSWYQQALGQGPQFIFQYYEEEERQRGNFPDRFSGHQFPNYSSELNVNALLLGDSALYLCASNYRVAGGLNEQFFGPGTRLTVL.

In its sample, this clone was seen a few times. The chain uses TRBV7-8 and TRBJ2-7; D might be TRBD1 (5 bases). Germline assignment: CDR1 SGHVS and CDR2 FQNEAQ. Trimming took off 2 bases at V and 5 bases at J, with 16 bases between the two ends. CDR3 length: 15 residues. CDR3 in DNA: TGTGCCAGCAGCTTATGGGAAGGGGCATTGGACGAGCAGTACTTC. Encoded protein: CASSLWEGALDEQYF.

The V call is TRBV28, the J call TRBJ1-1; tentative D call: TRBD1 (5 bases). This CDR3 contains 15 residues. Trimming pared 5 bases from V and 4 bases from J, leaving 17 bases between. Germline values: CDR1 MDHEN, CDR2 SYDVKM. CDR3 nucleotide sequence: TGTGCCAGCAGTCCAACGAAGGGGTGGAGCACTGAAGCTTTCTTT. Protein sequence: CASSPTKGWSTEAFF.

This clone has a count of ten or more. The V and J genes are TRBV18 and TRBJ2-1; TRBD2 matches at 9 bases. The CDR3 runs to 14 residues. The ends lost 5 bases at V and 8 bases at J; junction bases unmatched: 7. Germline CDR1 is KGHSH and CDR2 is LQKENI. CDR3 protein: CASSNTVAGDEQFF. In DNA, the CDR3 is TGTGCCAGCTCAAACACGGTAGCGGGAGATGAGCAGTTCTTC.

This clone has more than one count but fewer than ten. In the same sample, other DNA sequences code for this CDR3. The chain carries TRBV7-2 and TRBJ2-5; a possible D gene is TRBD1 (6 bases). CDR1 SGHTA and CDR2 FQGNSA come from the germline V gene. Trimming took 5 bases from V and 2 from J, leaving 9 bases between them. CDR3 length: 13 amino acids. The CDR3 DNA follows: TGTGCCAGCAGCCGGGACAAACAAGAGACCCAGTACTTC. It is translated as CASSRDKQETQYF.

This clone was counted at least ten times. The chain carries TRBV5-6 and TRBJ2-1, with 8 bases matching TRBD2. With V trimmed by 2 bases and J by 5 bases, 6 bases remained unmatched. In germline, CDR1 is SGHDT, CDR2 YYEEEE. CDR3 length: 15 residues. The CDR3 region is CASSLAGDQDNEQFF. CDR3 DNA: TGTGCCAGCAGCTTAGCGGGAGATCAAGACAATGAGCAGTTCTTC.

In this sample, this clone turned up a few times. The chain joins TRBV28 to TRBJ1-2; TRBD1 might be the D (6 bases). The CDR3 has 17 amino acids. With 3 bases removed from V and 3 bases from J, the gap between germline ends came to 20 bases. Germline CDR1 reads MDHEN; CDR2 reads SYDVKM. CDR3: CASSLLQGRAWDYGYTF. Here the CDR3 DNA reads TGTGCCAGCAGTTTGCTACAGGGACGTGCATGGGACTATGGCTACACCTTC.

This clone has only a few counts. This chain connects TRBV7-9 to TRBJ2-7; possible D gene TRBD2, 6 bases. CDR1 and CDR2 (germline): SEHNR, FQNEAQ (reference sequence). V gave up 1 base and J gave up 6 bases, with 16 bases separating them. The CDR3 extends over 15 amino acids. The CDR3 DNA reads as TGTGCCAGCAGCTTAGGTAGTGGAGGGAGTACCGAGCAGTACTTC. Translation: CASSLGSGGSTEQYF. The complete variable domain, with remaining parts taken from reference TRBV7-9 and TRBJ2-7, reads DTGVSQNPRHKITKRGQNVTFRCDPISEHNRLYWYRQTLGQGPEFLTYFQNEAQLEKSRLLSDRFSAERPKGSFSTLEIQRTEQGDSAMYLCASSLGSGGSTEQYFGPGTRLTVT.

The chain uses TRBV9 and TRBJ2-2, with 10 bases matching TRBD1. The V segment lost 0 bases and the J segment 7 bases; nucleotides outside the gene matches: 6. CDR1 is SGDLS and CDR2 is YYNGEE in the germline V gene. The CDR3 extends over 16 amino acids. CDR3 nucleotide sequence: TGTGCCAGCAGCGTAGGGGGACAGGGGTCCTTCGGGGAGCTGTTTTTT. This encodes CASSVGGQGSFGELFF. The full variable domain, in which reference TRBV9 and TRBJ2-2 provide the parts outside the CDR3, is DSGVTQTPKHLITATGQRVTLRCSPRSGDLSVYWYQQSLDQGLQFLIQYYNGEERAKGNILERFSAQQFPDLHSELNLSSLELGDSALYFCASSVGGQGSFGELFFGEGSRLTVL.

This clone was observed at least ten times. The chain is built from TRBV29-1 and TRBJ2-1, with TRBD1 matching 10 bases. Germline loops: CDR1 SQVTM, CDR2 ANQGSEA. This CDR3 is 14 amino acids long. Unmatched junction bases numbered 9, after V lost 6 bases and J lost 7 bases. CDR3: CSVADRGLENEQFF. Here the CDR3 DNA reads TGCAGCGTCGCCGACAGGGGGCTGGAAAATGAGCAGTTCTTC.

The chain's CDR3 is CASSFGTSGYNEQFF. CDR3 nucleotide sequence: TGTGCCAGCAGCTTCGGGACTAGCGGTTACAATGAGCAGTTCTTC. V and J are TRBV5-6 and TRBJ2-1; 11 bases match TRBD2. Trimming cost V 2 bases and J 4 bases; bases outside gene matches: 2. CDR1 SGHDT and CDR2 YYEEEE come from the germline V gene. This CDR3 comprises 15 residues.

This clone was detected only a few times. V is TRBV7-8 and J is TRBJ1-1, with TRBD1 matching 8 bases. CDR1 SGHVS and CDR2 FQNEAQ come from the germline V gene. Trimming removed 2 bases from V and 4 bases from J; junction bases left unmatched: 9. The length of the CDR3 is 16 residues. The CDR3 DNA is TGTGCCAGCAGCTTAAGGGATTGGACAGGGATCACTGAAGCTTTCTTT. It encodes CASSLRDWTGITEAFF.